The rows below give T cell receptor beta chains drawn from one sample of a study of T cell changes during pregnancy in multiple sclerosis. Sequencing used immunoSEQ multiplex PCR; TCRdb keeps in-frame clones, though not all of them. The sample records approximately 40,000 clones, around 94% being singletons. Input material: peripheral blood. The receptor source for this set is a female donor with multiple sclerosis, enrolled in a pregnancy study. CDR3s include the opening cysteine and the closing phenylalanine or tryptophan. The order of the fields is clone size, D gene, J gene, V gene, CDR3 protein, CDR3 DNA. The D gene is left open where the match is weak. Only part of the rows carry a size: once, few, many, or a class if the clone is expanded.

clone size: NA
D gene: TRBD1
J gene: TRBJ1-2
V gene: TRBV7-9
CDR3 protein: CASSPPPGGHNGYTF
CDR3 DNA: TGTGCCAGCAGCCCTCCCCCAGGGGGTCATAATGGCTACACCTTC

clone size: NA
D gene: NA
J gene: TRBJ2-3
V gene: TRBV6-1
CDR3 protein: CASSELGPFTDTQYF
CDR3 DNA: TGTGCCAGCAGTGAATTAGGTCCATTCACAGATACGCAGTATTTT

clone size: NA
D gene: NA
J gene: TRBJ2-2
V gene: TRBV5-1
CDR3 protein: CASSRDTLNPGELFF
CDR3 DNA: TGCGCCAGCAGCCGGGACACACTAAACCCCGGGGAGCTGTTTTTT

clone size: once
D gene: NA
J gene: TRBJ1-2
V gene: TRBV7-9
CDR3 protein: CASRGPPGGVTF
CDR3 DNA: TGTGCCAGCAGAGGGCCGCCCGGGGGAGTTACCTTC

clone size: NA
D gene: NA
J gene: TRBJ2-3
V gene: TRBV23-1
CDR3 protein: CASSPSVHGGRTDPSDTQYF
CDR3 DNA: TGCGCCAGCAGTCCATCAGTACATGGAGGACGGACGGATCCCTCAGATACGCAGTATTTT

clone size: NA
D gene: TRBD2
J gene: TRBJ2-3
V gene: TRBV5-1
CDR3 protein: CASSLAGASTDTQYF
CDR3 DNA: TGCGCCAGCAGCTTAGCGGGAGCGAGCACAGATACGCAGTATTTT

clone size: NA
D gene: NA
J gene: TRBJ2-3
V gene: TRBV10-1
CDR3 protein: CASSELQALSTDTQYF
CDR3 DNA: TGCGCCAGCAGTGAACTCCAGGCTCTTAGCACAGATACGCAGTATTTT

clone size: NA
D gene: TRBD1
J gene: TRBJ2-3
V gene: TRBV7-7
CDR3 protein: CASSPGQGAGTDTQYF
CDR3 DNA: TGTGCTAGCAGCCCGGGACAGGGGGCTGGTACAGATACGCAGTATTTT

clone size: NA
D gene: TRBD1
J gene: TRBJ1-2
V gene: TRBV2
CDR3 protein: CASRGQGMSGYTF
CDR3 DNA: TGTGCCAGCAGGGGACAGGGAATGAGTGGCTACACCTTC

clone size: once
D gene: TRBD1
J gene: TRBJ1-6
V gene: TRBV5-6
CDR3 protein: CASSSPGQLYNSPLHF
CDR3 DNA: TGTGCCAGCAGCTCGCCGGGACAGCTCTATAATTCACCCCTCCACTTT

clone size: NA
D gene: TRBD1
J gene: TRBJ2-7
V gene: TRBV5-6
CDR3 protein: CASSLTGPFSYEQYF
CDR3 DNA: TGTGCCAGCAGCCTGACAGGGCCCTTTTCCTACGAGCAGTACTTC

clone size: NA
D gene: NA
J gene: TRBJ2-1
V gene: TRBV9
CDR3 protein: CASSVSGDPSYNEQFF
CDR3 DNA: TGTGCCAGCAGCGTTTCGGGAGACCCCTCCTACAATGAGCAGTTCTTC

clone size: NA
D gene: TRBD1
J gene: TRBJ1-5
V gene: TRBV19
CDR3 protein: CASSGRTGYNQPQHF
CDR3 DNA: TGTGCCAGTAGTGGCAGGACAGGCTACAATCAGCCCCAGCATTTT

clone size: NA
D gene: TRBD1
J gene: TRBJ2-7
V gene: TRBV5-1
CDR3 protein: CASSLSRDRVSYEQYF
CDR3 DNA: TGCGCCAGCAGCTTGAGTCGGGACAGGGTCTCCTACGAGCAGTACTTC

clone size: NA
D gene: NA
J gene: TRBJ2-5
V gene: TRBV6-5
CDR3 protein: CASTSEGSQETQYF
CDR3 DNA: TGTGCCAGCACATCCGAGGGTTCCCAAGAGACCCAGTACTTC

clone size: NA
D gene: TRBD1
J gene: TRBJ2-5
V gene: TRBV28
CDR3 protein: CASSSRSGGAGETQYF
CDR3 DNA: TGTGCCAGCAGTTCCCGATCAGGGGGCGCGGGGGAGACCCAGTACTTC

clone size: NA
D gene: NA
J gene: TRBJ2-7
V gene: TRBV5-1
CDR3 protein: CASRGGEQYF
CDR3 DNA: TGCGCCAGCAGAGGGGGCGAGCAGTACTTC

clone size: NA
D gene: TRBD2
J gene: TRBJ2-3
V gene: TRBV7-2
CDR3 protein: CASSLVAGVEADTQYF
CDR3 DNA: TGTGCCAGCAGCTTAGTAGCGGGAGTAGAGGCAGATACGCAGTATTTT

clone size: NA
D gene: NA
J gene: TRBJ2-2
V gene: TRBV19
CDR3 protein: CASSSPGQYTGELFF
CDR3 DNA: TGTGCCAGTAGTAGCCCCGGACAGTACACCGGGGAGCTGTTTTTT

clone size: NA
D gene: NA
J gene: TRBJ1-4
V gene: TRBV28
CDR3 protein: CASSTTELNEKLFF
CDR3 DNA: TGTGCCAGCAGTACTACAGAGCTTAATGAAAAACTGTTTTTT

clone size: NA
D gene: NA
J gene: TRBJ1-2
V gene: TRBV7-9
CDR3 protein: CASTLGVDITYGYTF
CDR3 DNA: TGTGCCAGCACCCTGGGGGTTGATATTACCTATGGCTACACCTTC

clone size: NA
D gene: NA
J gene: TRBJ2-3
V gene: TRBV7-3
CDR3 protein: CASSPGGGPTDTQYF
CDR3 DNA: TGTGCCAGCAGCCCTGGGGGGGGGCCAACAGATACGCAGTATTTT

clone size: NA
D gene: TRBD2
J gene: TRBJ2-1
V gene: TRBV13
CDR3 protein: CASSLRLAGPNEQFF
CDR3 DNA: TGTGCCAGCAGCTTACGCCTAGCGGGGCCCAATGAGCAGTTCTTC

clone size: NA
D gene: TRBD1
J gene: TRBJ2-5
V gene: TRBV5-1
CDR3 protein: CASSSRDSEETQYF
CDR3 DNA: TGCGCCAGCAGCTCCCGGGACAGTGAAGAGACCCAGTACTTC

clone size: once
D gene: NA
J gene: TRBJ2-3
V gene: TRBV29-1
CDR3 protein: CSAEGGAGDTQYF
CDR3 DNA: TGCAGCGCCGAGGGTGGGGCCGGGGATACGCAGTATTTT

clone size: NA
D gene: TRBD1
J gene: TRBJ2-5
V gene: TRBV29-1
CDR3 protein: CSVPRGLGAETQYF
CDR3 DNA: TGCAGCGTTCCCAGGGGGCTAGGGGCGGAGACCCAGTACTTC

clone size: NA
D gene: NA
J gene: TRBJ2-1
V gene: TRBV5-4
CDR3 protein: CASSLVAGEQFF
CDR3 DNA: TGTGCCAGCAGCTTGGTCGCGGGAGAGCAGTTCTTC

clone size: NA
D gene: NA
J gene: TRBJ2-5
V gene: TRBV27
CDR3 protein: CASSFLGTQYF
CDR3 DNA: TGTGCCAGCAGTTTTTTAGGGACCCAGTACTTC

clone size: NA
D gene: NA
J gene: TRBJ1-3
V gene: TRBV5-5
CDR3 protein: CASSFTGGTGNTIYF
CDR3 DNA: TGTGCCAGCAGCTTCACCGGGGGCACTGGAAACACCATATATTTT

clone size: once
D gene: NA
J gene: TRBJ2-1
V gene: TRBV7-6
CDR3 protein: CASSEGHEQFF
CDR3 DNA: TGTGCCAGCAGCGAGGGGCATGAGCAGTTCTTC

clone size: NA
D gene: TRBD2
J gene: TRBJ2-3
V gene: TRBV10-1
CDR3 protein: CASSGTSGRANLQGTDTQYF
CDR3 DNA: TGCGCCAGCAGTGGGACTAGCGGGAGGGCCAATCTTCAGGGCACAGATACGCAGTATTTT

clone size: NA
D gene: NA
J gene: TRBJ2-3
V gene: TRBV5-1
CDR3 protein: CASSLGWLEDTQYF
CDR3 DNA: TGCGCCAGCAGCTTGGGCTGGCTGGAGGATACGCAGTATTTT

clone size: NA
D gene: TRBD1
J gene: TRBJ1-1
V gene: TRBV14
CDR3 protein: CASSPSTGPMNTEAFF
CDR3 DNA: TGTGCCAGCAGCCCCTCGACAGGGCCAATGAACACTGAAGCTTTCTTT

clone size: NA
D gene: NA
J gene: TRBJ2-1
V gene: TRBV2
CDR3 protein: CASSDFLRKSYNEQFF
CDR3 DNA: TGTGCCAGCAGTGACTTCCTCAGAAAGTCTTACAATGAGCAGTTCTTC

clone size: NA
D gene: TRBD1
J gene: TRBJ1-2
V gene: TRBV18
CDR3 protein: CASSLDRDRGRLGYGYTF
CDR3 DNA: TGTGCCAGCTCACTGGACCGGGACAGGGGAAGACTAGGCTATGGCTACACCTTC

clone size: NA
D gene: NA
J gene: TRBJ1-2
V gene: TRBV29-1
CDR3 protein: CSGERQANYGYTF
CDR3 DNA: TGCAGCGGGGAGCGACAGGCTAACTATGGCTACACCTTC

clone size: NA
D gene: TRBD2
J gene: TRBJ2-7
V gene: TRBV28
CDR3 protein: CASSFLAGGNSYEQYF
CDR3 DNA: TGTGCCAGCAGTTTTCTAGCGGGAGGGAACTCCTACGAGCAGTACTTC

clone size: NA
D gene: NA
J gene: TRBJ2-3
V gene: TRBV7-9
CDR3 protein: CASRPNRGTDTQYF
CDR3 DNA: TGTGCCAGCAGACCTAACAGGGGCACAGATACGCAGTATTTT

clone size: NA
D gene: NA
J gene: TRBJ1-1
V gene: TRBV5-1
CDR3 protein: CASSVGNTEAFF
CDR3 DNA: TGCGCCAGCAGCGTGGGGAACACTGAAGCTTTCTTT

clone size: NA
D gene: NA
J gene: TRBJ2-1
V gene: TRBV6-5
CDR3 protein: CASSPVSSYNEQFF
CDR3 DNA: TGTGCCAGCAGTCCGGTCTCCTCCTACAATGAGCAGTTCTTC

clone size: NA
D gene: NA
J gene: TRBJ2-7
V gene: TRBV7-2
CDR3 protein: CASSSLQGPYEQYF
CDR3 DNA: TGTGCCAGCAGCTCTCTTCAGGGTCCCTACGAGCAGTACTTC

clone size: NA
D gene: NA
J gene: TRBJ1-5
V gene: TRBV11-2
CDR3 protein: CASSLGVSQPQHF
CDR3 DNA: TGTGCCAGCAGCTTAGGGGTAAGTCAGCCCCAGCATTTT